The sequence of this TCR beta chain was determined in a study of T cell responses to AZD1222 COVID-19 vaccine. As for the study in general: Second doses were pooled across both intervals (about 4 or about 12 weeks).

Study-level findings and limits: It should be noted that donors were predominantly white British and more often female, and clonal diversity was possibly underestimated. At baseline, just six or seven AZD1222 recipients tested seropositive.

CDR3 size: 13 residues. The V and J ends lost 10 bases and 0 bases respectively, with 12 bases between them. Per germline, CDR1 SNHLY and CDR2 FYNNEI. As for this clone: What it binds is not known.

Here immunoSEQ multiplex PCR was the method, and the copy in TCRdb shows in-frame clones only, minus some. The sample lists approximately 74,000 clones; around four fifths were seen once. This chain joins TRBV2 and TRBJ1-1; D gene unclear. This sequence was found in an adult in good health. This specimen consisted of peripheral blood, obtained on day 0 of AZD1222 vaccination. For the CDR3, the DNA is TGTGCCACCGGCCTGTTTATGAACACTGAAGCTTTCTTT. Translating gives CATGLFMNTEAFF.